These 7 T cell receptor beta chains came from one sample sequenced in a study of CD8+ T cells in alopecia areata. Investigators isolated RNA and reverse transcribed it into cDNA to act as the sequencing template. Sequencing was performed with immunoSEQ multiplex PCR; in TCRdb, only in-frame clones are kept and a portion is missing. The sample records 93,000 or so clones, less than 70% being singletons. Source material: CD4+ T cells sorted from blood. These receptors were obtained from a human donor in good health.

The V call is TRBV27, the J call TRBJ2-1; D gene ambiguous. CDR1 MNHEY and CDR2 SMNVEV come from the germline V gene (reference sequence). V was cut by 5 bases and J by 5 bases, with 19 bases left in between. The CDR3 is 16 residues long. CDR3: CASSVRNYERDNEQFF. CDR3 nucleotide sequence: TGTGCCAGCAGTGTCCGGAACTACGAAAGAGACAATGAGCAGTTCTTC.

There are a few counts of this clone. CDR3 sequence: CASSLGSGLDYEQYF. Written as DNA, the CDR3 is TGTGCCAGCAGCCTAGGGTCCGGACTAGACTACGAGCAGTACTTC. This rearrangement joins TRBV7-2 to TRBJ2-7, with 7 bases identical to TRBD2. The CDR3 is 15 residues long. Germline V gives CDR1 SGHTA, CDR2 FQGNSA. Trimming cost V 5 bases and J 3 bases; bases outside gene matches: 10.

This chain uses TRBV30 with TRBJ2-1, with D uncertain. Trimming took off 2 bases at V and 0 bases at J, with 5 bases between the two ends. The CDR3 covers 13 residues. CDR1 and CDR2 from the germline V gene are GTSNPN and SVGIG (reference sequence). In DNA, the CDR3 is TGTGCCTGGAGTACCTCCTCCTACAATGAGCAGTTCTTC. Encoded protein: CAWSTSSYNEQFF.

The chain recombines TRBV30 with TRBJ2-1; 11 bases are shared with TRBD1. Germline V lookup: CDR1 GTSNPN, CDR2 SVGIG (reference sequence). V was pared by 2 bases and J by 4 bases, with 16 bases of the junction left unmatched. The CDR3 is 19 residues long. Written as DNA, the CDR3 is TGTGCCTGGAGTCGAGGGACTCGAGCCGGGACAGGGGGGTACAATGAGCAGTTCTTC. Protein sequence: CAWSRGTRAGTGGYNEQFF. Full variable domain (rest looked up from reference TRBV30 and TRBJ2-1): SQTIHQWPATLVQPVGSPLSLECTVEGTSNPNLYWYRQAAGRGLQLLFYSVGIGQISSEVPQNLSASRPQDRQFILSSKKLLLSDSGFYLCAWSRGTRAGTGGYNEQFFGPGTRLTVL.

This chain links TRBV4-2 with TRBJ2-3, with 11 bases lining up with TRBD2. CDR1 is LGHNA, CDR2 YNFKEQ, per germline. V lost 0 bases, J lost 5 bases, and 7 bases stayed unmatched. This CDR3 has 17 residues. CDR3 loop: CASSQEWGLAAGDTQYF. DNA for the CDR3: TGTGCCAGCAGCCAAGAGTGGGGACTAGCGGCGGGAGATACGCAGTATTTT.

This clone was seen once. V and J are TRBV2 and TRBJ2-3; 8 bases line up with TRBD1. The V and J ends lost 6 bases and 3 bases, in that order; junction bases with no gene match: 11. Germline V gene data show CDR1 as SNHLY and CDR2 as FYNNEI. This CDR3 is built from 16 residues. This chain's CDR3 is CASSRGRISTTDTQYF. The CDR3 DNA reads TGTGCCAGCAGCAGGGGGCGGATATCAACGACAGATACGCAGTATTTT.

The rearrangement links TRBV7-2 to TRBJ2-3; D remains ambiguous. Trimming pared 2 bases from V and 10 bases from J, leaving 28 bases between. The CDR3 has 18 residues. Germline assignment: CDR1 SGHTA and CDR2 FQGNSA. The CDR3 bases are TGTGCCAGCAGCTTAAGCCAACCAACTATCACCATTTCCCATCCGCAGTATTTT. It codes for CASSLSQPTITISHPQYF.